This T cell receptor (beta chain) was sequenced for a study of regulatory T cells in long-lasting Graves disease. Whole-study findings and limits: TCR diversity was lower in persistent Graves' patients (versus newly diagnosed ones).

Time point: persistent/refractory GD, antithyroid drugs over 5 years with positive TRAb. Extracted RNA from PBMCs served as the source of the TCR library. Arm-PCR of CDR3 regions and iRepertoire HTBI primers were used to build TCR beta libraries. TCRdb analysed the multiplex PCR reads with MiXCR anew, one entry per CDR3 protein. The table has around 500,000 distinct CDR3 sequences, less than 25% seen once; the top ten hold roughly 8%. At least ten counts were recorded for this clonotype. No antigen is known for it. This specimen was peripheral blood mononuclear cells (PBMCs), taken when the disease was refractory, from a patient treated with antithyroid drugs. The TCR comes from a female donor with Graves disease.

Here the CDR3 reads CASSEQRPDSREKLFF. The CDR3 nucleotides read TGTGCCAGCAGTGAACAAAGACCCGATTCTCGCGAAAAACTGTTTTTT. The rearrangement links TRBV25-1 to TRBJ1-4; D remains unclear. The CDR3 totals 16 residues. Germline assignment: CDR1 MGHDK and CDR2 SYGVNS. Trimming took off 2 bases at V and 8 bases at J, with 18 bases between the two ends.